These 2 T cell receptor beta chains were all obtained from the same sample, sequenced in a study of blood T cell repertoires in COVID-19. TCRdb's table, derived via immunoSEQ multiplex PCR, lists solely in-frame clones and lacks some. The sample shows some 42,000 clones, roughly 76% of them seen only once. The sample taken for sequencing was peripheral blood. Receptors originate from a woman between 70 and 85 years old with acute or convalescent COVID-19.

This clone has only a few counts. CDR3 DNA sequence: TGTGCCAGCAGCTTCGCGTCGCGGCAGGGAGGAGGAAACACCATATATTTT. It codes for CASSFASRQGGGNTIYF. V usage is TRBV7-9 and J usage is TRBJ1-3, with D possibly TRBD1 on 5 matching bases. CDR1 SEHNR and CDR2 FQNEAQ come from the germline V gene (reference sequence). The CDR3 loop spans 17 amino acids. V lost 3 bases and J lost 4, with 19 bases in between. The entire variable domain, with the rest obtained from reference TRBV7-9 and TRBJ1-3, is as follows: DTGVSQNPRHKITKRGQNVTFRCDPISEHNRLYWYRQTLGQGPEFLTYFQNEAQLEKSRLLSDRFSAERPKGSFSTLEIQRTEQGDSAMYLCASSFASRQGGGNTIYFGEGSWLTVV.

The chain employs TRBV5-4 and TRBJ1-1; 7 bases align to TRBD1. Germline CDR1 reads SGHNT; CDR2 reads YYREEE (reference sequence). Trimming removed 4 bases from V and 0 bases from J; junction bases left unmatched: 9. This CDR3 contains 16 residues. The CDR3 nucleotides are TGTGCCAGCAGCCGACAGGGAAGTCACATGAACACTGAAGCTTTCTTT. It codes for CASSRQGSHMNTEAFF.